A selection of T cell receptor beta chains follows, all from one sample in a study of vaccination and CD4 T cells after COVID-19. What these receptors recognize is not known. TCRdb redid the calling of the PCR reads with MiXCR, one entry per CDR3 protein. Of 9,500 to 11,000 distinct CDR3 sequences listed, around 75% are singletons. What was sequenced was CD4+ T cells from blood, cultured in vitro. Receptors were obtained from a human donor who had recovered from COVID-19. Each CDR3 is given with its conserved first and last residue. The D gene is left open where the match is weak. Some rows have no size entry. The others give once, few or many, or a class for an expanded clone.

. TRBJ1-5 few TRBV20-1 CSASKTGPRGQPQHF TGCAGTGCCAGCAAGACCGGGCCACGGGGTCAGCCCCAGCATTTT
TRBD1 TRBJ2-7 . TRBV27 CASSTDRGYEQYF TGTGCCAGCAGTACTGACAGGGGCTACGAGCAGTACTTC
. TRBJ1-5 . TRBV5-6 CASSLGSLGNQPQHF TGTGCCAGCAGCTTGGGCAGCCTTGGGAATCAGCCCCAGCATTTT
TRBD1 TRBJ1-2 . TRBV20-1 CRPRNSQGGYGYTF TGCAGACCCCGAAACTCTCAGGGGGGCTATGGCTACACCTTC
. TRBJ2-1 . TRBV20-1 CSAGGRTQSNEQFF TGCAGTGCTGGAGGGAGGACCCAAAGTAATGAGCAGTTCTTC
. TRBJ2-7 . TRBV10-2 CASTDPRRSSYEQYF TGCGCCAGCACCGATCCCCGGAGGAGCTCCTACGAGCAGTACTTC
TRBD1 TRBJ1-1 large TRBV20-1 CSASQTGFTEAFF TGCAGTGCTAGTCAGACAGGGTTCACTGAAGCTTTCTTT
TRBD2 TRBJ2-1 . TRBV20-1 CSAPPAGLAGGPSEQFF TGCAGTGCTCCGCCCGCCGGGCTAGCGGGAGGGCCTAGTGAGCAGTTCTTC
. TRBJ1-1 . TRBV10-3 CAISSGGPGTEAFF TGTGCCATCAGTTCGGGGGGCCCCGGCACTGAAGCTTTCTTT
. TRBJ2-7 . TRBV5-5 CASSGYEQYF TGTGCCAGCAGCGGATACGAGCAGTACTTC
. TRBJ1-2 . TRBV28 CAISIGGGPIGGYTF TGTGCCATCTCGATAGGGGGGGGGCCAATTGGAGGCTACACCTTC
. TRBJ1-3 once TRBV27 CASTKTASSGNTIYF TGTGCCAGCACCAAAACAGCGAGCTCTGGAAACACCATATATTTT
. TRBJ1-1 . TRBV6-1 CASSKQGAPLEAFF TGTGCCAGCAGCAAACAGGGCGCCCCTCTTGAAGCTTTCTTT
. TRBJ2-7 few TRBV20-1 CSAFDGYEQYF TGCAGTGCCTTCGACGGCTACGAGCAGTACTTC
TRBD2 TRBJ2-7 . TRBV7-2 CASSLPRTSGRSSYEQYF TGTGCCAGCAGCCTCCCCCGGACTAGCGGGCGCAGCTCCTACGAGCAGTACTTC
. TRBJ1-5 . TRBV6-1 CASSEGGGPQPQHF TGTGCCAGCAGTGAAGGAGGAGGGCCTCAGCCCCAGCATTTT
. TRBJ2-5 . TRBV20-1 CSAMLAVGETQYF TGCAGTGCTATGCTAGCTGTTGGTGAGACCCAGTACTTC
. TRBJ2-7 . TRBV20-1 CSAREQSDYEQYF TGCAGTGCTAGAGAGCAAAGCGACTACGAGCAGTACTTC
. TRBJ2-7 . TRBV7-6 CASSSQEVSEQYF TGTGCCAGCAGCTCCCAAGAGGTCTCCGAGCAGTACTTC
. TRBJ2-1 . TRBV4-3 CASSPRGGNEQFF TGCGCCAGCAGCCCCAGGGGGGGTAATGAGCAGTTCTTC
. TRBJ1-2 . TRBV19 CVSSPDIFSSYGYTF TGTGTCAGTAGTCCCGACATCTTCTCATCTTATGGCTACACCTTC
TRBD1 TRBJ1-5 . TRBV7-2 CASSPRDRGVQPQHF TGTGCCAGCAGCCCCCGGGACAGGGGAGTTCAGCCCCAGCATTTT
. TRBJ1-5 few TRBV6-1 CASSEYDGWPGLSQPQHF TGTGCCAGCAGTGAATACGACGGATGGCCGGGGTTGAGTCAGCCCCAGCATTTT
TRBD2 TRBJ2-5 . TRBV7-2 CASSLGLSGRAGETQYF TGTGCCAGCAGCTTAGGGCTCAGCGGGAGGGCCGGTGAGACCCAGTACTTC
. TRBJ1-1 . TRBV24-1 CATRGQLNTEAFF TGTGCCACCAGAGGACAGTTGAACACTGAAGCTTTCTTT
TRBD1 TRBJ1-6 . TRBV28 CASRTGQAGTPLHF TGTGCCAGCAGGACGGGACAGGCCGGGACACCCCTCCACTTT
. TRBJ1-6 . TRBV2 CASSDRGGNSPLHF TGTGCCAGCAGTGACAGGGGTGGTAATTCACCCCTCCACTTT
. TRBJ2-7 . TRBV27 CASSLQGSHEQYF TGTGCCAGCAGTTTACAGGGTAGCCACGAGCAGTACTTC
. TRBJ1-2 . TRBV24-1 CATSDSTYGYTF TGTGCCACCAGTGATTCCACCTATGGCTACACCTTC
TRBD1 TRBJ1-6 . TRBV28 CASSLGDRDNSPLHF TGTGCCAGCAGTTTGGGGGACAGGGACAATTCACCCCTCCACTTT
. TRBJ1-1 . TRBV20-1 CSARELWGRNTEAFF TGCAGTGCTAGAGAATTGTGGGGCAGGAACACTGAAGCTTTCTTT
. TRBJ1-5 . TRBV28 CASRPGGRNQPQHF TGTGCCAGCAGACCTGGGGGTCGCAATCAGCCCCAGCATTTT
TRBD1 TRBJ1-5 . TRBV6-2/TRBV6-3 CASSAGGAGNQPQHF TGTGCCAGCAGCGCAGGGGGGGCGGGCAATCAGCCCCAGCATTTT
. TRBJ1-3 few TRBV7-6 CASSQVGGHTIYF TGTGCCAGCAGCCAGGTGGGGGGGCACACCATATATTTT
. TRBJ1-5 . TRBV20-1 CSARDAYEQYFGPGQPQHF .
TRBD2 TRBJ2-7 . TRBV7-2 CASSNTLAGVGEQYF TGTGCCAGCAGCAATACACTAGCGGGAGTTGGCGAGCAGTACTTC
. TRBJ1-1 . TRBV20-1 CRGPRGENTEAFF TGCAGAGGCCCACGGGGAGAGAACACTGAAGCTTTCTTT
TRBD1 TRBJ1-2 . TRBV27 CASSDNRGWGGYTF TGTGCCAGCAGTGATAACAGGGGGTGGGGTGGCTACACCTTC
. TRBJ1-5 . TRBV7-2 CASSTGVPQPQHF TGTGCCAGCAGCACAGGCGTCCCTCAGCCCCAGCATTTT
TRBD1 TRBJ1-5 few TRBV6-1 CASTFGQGGQPQHF TGTGCCAGCACATTCGGACAGGGCGGACAGCCCCAGCATTTT
TRBD2 TRBJ2-5 once TRBV7-2 CASSPRSGREETQYF TGTGCCAGCAGCCCCCGTTCGGGGAGGGAAGAGACCCAGTACTTC
. TRBJ1-5 . TRBV6-1 CASSPGPGNQPQHF TGTGCCAGCAGCCCGGGACCTGGCAATCAGCCCCAGCATTTT
. TRBJ1-2 . TRBV20-1 CSARGEKHGYTF TGCAGTGCTAGAGGGGAGAAGCATGGCTACACCTTC
TRBD1 TRBJ2-6 once TRBV7-6 CASSRQGTGANVLTF TGTGCCAGCAGCCGACAGGGAACTGGGGCCAACGTCCTGACTTTC
TRBD2 TRBJ2-7 . TRBV6-1 CASTGLADYEQYF TGTGCCAGCACCGGACTAGCGGACTACGAGCAGTACTTC
. TRBJ1-2 once TRBV27 CASSLAGTNGYTF TGTGCCAGCAGTCTCGCCGGGACAAATGGCTACACCTTC
TRBD1 TRBJ1-5 few TRBV6-2/TRBV6-3 CASKDRVFGNQPQHF TGTGCCAGCAAGGACAGGGTCTTTGGCAATCAGCCCCAGCATTTT
. TRBJ1-5 . TRBV7-8 CASSFRVGQPQHF TGTGCCAGCAGCTTCAGGGTGGGTCAGCCCCAGCATTTT
. TRBJ1-5 . TRBV7-2 CASSLGHQPQHF TGTGCCAGCAGCTTAGGACATCAGCCCCAGCATTTT
. TRBJ1-1 . TRBV7-8 CASSLGPGMNTEAFF TGTGCCAGCAGCTTAGGGCCAGGGATGAACACTGAAGCTTTCTTT
. TRBJ1-2 . TRBV6-2/TRBV6-3 CASSQPVGGSGYTF TGTGCCAGCAGTCAGCCCGTTGGGGGAAGTGGCTACACCTTC
. TRBJ1-5 . TRBV7-2 CASSPRVQGFDRPQHF TGTGCCAGCAGCCCCAGAGTACAGGGTTTTGATCGGCCCCAGCATTTT
. TRBJ2-5 . TRBV6-2/TRBV6-3 CASNYVGGRETQYF TGTGCCAGCAACTACGTTGGGGGAAGGGAGACCCAGTACTTC
. TRBJ2-2 few TRBV21-1 CASSKGQGANTGELFF TGTGCCAGCAGCAAAGGACAGGGGGCGAACACCGGGGAGCTGTTTTTT
. TRBJ2-5 . TRBV6-1 CASRHRETQYF TGTGCCAGCAGACACCGTGAGACCCAGTACTTC
TRBD1 TRBJ2-5 . TRBV29-1 CSVDGRGRQETQYF TGCAGCGTTGATGGCAGGGGGCGGCAAGAGACCCAGTACTTC
TRBD1 TRBJ2-7 . TRBV20-1 CSAQGQGAGEQYF TGCAGTGCGCAGGGACAGGGGGCGGGCGAGCAGTACTTC